The T cell receptor beta chain described here comes from a study of blood T cell repertoires in COVID-19. As for the study in general: COVID-19 samples, acute and convalescent, were from the United States, Italy and Spain.

Germline V gene lookup returns CDR1 KGHSY and CDR2 FQNENV. Germline trimming cut 2 bases from V and 4 bases from J; bases unmatched to any gene: 0. The CDR3 consists of 13 residues. Assay: immunoSEQ multiplex PCR; the TCRdb copy retains only in-frame clones and omits some. Of about 220,000 clones listed, around 83% are singletons. The study recruited people aged roughly 18 to 100 years across approximately 24 US areas. In assigning cohorts, the study relied on participant-reported clinical history. Input material: PBMCs or T cells enriched from blood (not recorded which). The TCR originated in a woman aged 40 to 50 with acute COVID-19. The genes are TRBV16 and TRBJ1-2; 8 nucleotides line up with TRBD1. In nucleotides, the CDR3 is TGTGCCAGCAGCCAAGACAGGGGCTATGGCTACACCTTC. The encoded protein is CASSQDRGYGYTF.